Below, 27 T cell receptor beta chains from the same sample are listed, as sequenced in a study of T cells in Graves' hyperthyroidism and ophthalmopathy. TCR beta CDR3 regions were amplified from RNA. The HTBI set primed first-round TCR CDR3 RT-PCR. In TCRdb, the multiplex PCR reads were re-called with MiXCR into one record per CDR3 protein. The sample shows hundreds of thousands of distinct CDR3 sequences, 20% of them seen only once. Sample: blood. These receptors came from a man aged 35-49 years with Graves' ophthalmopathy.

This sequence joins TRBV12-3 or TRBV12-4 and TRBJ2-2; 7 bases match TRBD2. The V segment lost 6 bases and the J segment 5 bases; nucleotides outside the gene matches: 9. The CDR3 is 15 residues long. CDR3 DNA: TGTGCCAGCAGCCGGAAGCGGGGAGGGACCGGGGAGCTGTTTTTT. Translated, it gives CASSRKRGGTGELFF.

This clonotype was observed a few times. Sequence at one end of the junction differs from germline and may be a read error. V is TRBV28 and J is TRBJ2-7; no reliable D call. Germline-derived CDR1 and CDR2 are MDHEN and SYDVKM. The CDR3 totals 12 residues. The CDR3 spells CASRTHTYERYF. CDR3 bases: TGTGCCAGCCGAACCCATACCTACGAGCGGTACTTC. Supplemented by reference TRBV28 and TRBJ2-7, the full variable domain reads DVKVTQSSRYLVKRTGEKVFLECVQDMDHENMFWYRQDPGLGLRLIYFSYDVKMKEKGDIPEGYSVSREKKERFSLILESASTNQTSMYLCASRTHTYERYFGPGTRLTVT.

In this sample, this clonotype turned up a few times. CDR3 bases: TGTGCCAGCAGACTGACAGGGGCCCACCCAAACACCGGGGAGCTGTTTTTT. Amino acids: CASRLTGAHPNTGELFF. The chain links TRBV5-6 to TRBJ2-2, with TRBD1 matching 8 bases. CDR1 is SGHDT and CDR2 is YYEEEE in the germline V gene. The CDR3 loop spans 17 amino acids. Germline trimming cut 5 bases from V and 2 bases from J; bases unmatched to any gene: 11.

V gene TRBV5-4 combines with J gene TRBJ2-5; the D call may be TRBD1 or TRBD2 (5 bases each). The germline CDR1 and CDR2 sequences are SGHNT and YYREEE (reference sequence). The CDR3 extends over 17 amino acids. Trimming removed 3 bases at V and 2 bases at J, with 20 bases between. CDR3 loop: CASSSQGRTPAQETQYF. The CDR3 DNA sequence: TGTGCCAGCAGCTCCCAGGGACGGACCCCGGCTCAAGAGACCCAGTACTTC.

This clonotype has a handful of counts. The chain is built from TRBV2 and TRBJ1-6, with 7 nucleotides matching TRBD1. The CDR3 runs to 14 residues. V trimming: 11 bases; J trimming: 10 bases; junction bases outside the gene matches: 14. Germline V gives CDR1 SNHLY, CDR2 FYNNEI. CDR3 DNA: TGTGCCGAAAGGAGGGGGCCCGCCGGGTCACCCCTCCACTTT. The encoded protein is CAERRGPAGSPLHF. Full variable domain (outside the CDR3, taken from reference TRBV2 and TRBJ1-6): EPEVTQTPSHQVTQMGQEVILRCVPISNHLYFYWYRQILGQKVEFLVSFYNNEISEKSEIFDDQFSVERPDGSNFTLKIRSTKLEDSAMYFCAERRGPAGSPLHFGNGTRLTVT.

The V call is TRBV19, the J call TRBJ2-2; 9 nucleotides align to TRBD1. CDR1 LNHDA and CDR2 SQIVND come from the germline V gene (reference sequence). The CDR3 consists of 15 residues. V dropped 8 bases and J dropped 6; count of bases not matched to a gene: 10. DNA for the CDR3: TGTGCCAGTGTACCGGGACAGGGCAATCCCGGGGAGCTGTTTTTT. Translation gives CASVPGQGNPGELFF. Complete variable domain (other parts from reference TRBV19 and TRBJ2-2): DGGITQSPKYLFRKEGQNVTLSCEQNLNHDAMYWYRQDPGQGLRLIYYSQIVNDFQKGDIAEGYSVSREKKESFPLTVTSAQKNPTAFYLCASVPGQGNPGELFFGEGSRLTVL.

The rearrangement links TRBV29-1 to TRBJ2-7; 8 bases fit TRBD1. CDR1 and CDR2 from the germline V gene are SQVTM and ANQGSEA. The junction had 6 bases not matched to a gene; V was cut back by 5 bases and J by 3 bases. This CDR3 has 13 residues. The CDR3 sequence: CSVPGTGIYEQYF. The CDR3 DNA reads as TGCAGCGTTCCCGGGACAGGAATCTACGAGCAGTACTTC.

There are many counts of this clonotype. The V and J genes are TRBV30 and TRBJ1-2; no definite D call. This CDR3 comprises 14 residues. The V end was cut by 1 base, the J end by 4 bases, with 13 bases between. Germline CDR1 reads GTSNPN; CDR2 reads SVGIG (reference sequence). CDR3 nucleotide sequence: TGTGCCTGGAGTGCCTATCTACAGTCCTATGGCTACACCTTC. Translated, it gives CAWSAYLQSYGYTF.

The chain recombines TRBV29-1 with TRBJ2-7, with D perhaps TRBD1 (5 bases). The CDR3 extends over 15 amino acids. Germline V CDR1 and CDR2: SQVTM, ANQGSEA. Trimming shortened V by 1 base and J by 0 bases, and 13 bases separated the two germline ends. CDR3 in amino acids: CSVEGLSGNSYEQYF. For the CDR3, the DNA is TGCAGCGTTGAAGGTTTGTCAGGGAACTCCTACGAGCAGTACTTC.

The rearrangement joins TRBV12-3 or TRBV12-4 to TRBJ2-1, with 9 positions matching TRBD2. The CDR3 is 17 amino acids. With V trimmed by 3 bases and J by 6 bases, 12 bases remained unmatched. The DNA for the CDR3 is TGTGCCAGCAGTTTCCCCGGGGTAGCGGGGGTTCTCAATGAGCAGTTCTTC. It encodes CASSFPGVAGVLNEQFF.

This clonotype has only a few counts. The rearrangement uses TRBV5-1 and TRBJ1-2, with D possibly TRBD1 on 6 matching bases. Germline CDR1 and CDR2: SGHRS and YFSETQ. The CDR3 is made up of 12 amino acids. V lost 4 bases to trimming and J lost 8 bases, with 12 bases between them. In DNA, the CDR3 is TGCGCCAGCAGCCCGGGACAAGAAGGCTACACCTTC. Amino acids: CASSPGQEGYTF. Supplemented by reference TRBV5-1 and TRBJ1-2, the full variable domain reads KAGVTQTPRYLIKTRGQQVTLSCSPISGHRSVSWYQQTPGQGLQFLFEYFSETQRNKGNFPGRFSGRQFSNSRSEMNVSTLELGDSALYLCASSPGQEGYTFGSGTRLTVV.

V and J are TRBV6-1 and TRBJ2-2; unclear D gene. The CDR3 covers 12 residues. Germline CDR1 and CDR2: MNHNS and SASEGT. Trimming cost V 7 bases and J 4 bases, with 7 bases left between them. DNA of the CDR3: TGTGCCAGCAAAAACCCCACCGGGGAGCTGTTTTTT. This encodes CASKNPTGELFF.

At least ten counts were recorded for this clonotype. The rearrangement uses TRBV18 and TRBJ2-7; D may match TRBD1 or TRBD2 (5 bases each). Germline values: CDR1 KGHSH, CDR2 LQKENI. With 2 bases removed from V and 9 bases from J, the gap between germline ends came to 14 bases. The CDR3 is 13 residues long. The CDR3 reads CASSPGADGGQYF. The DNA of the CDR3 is TGTGCCAGCTCACCAGGGGCGGACGGAGGGCAGTACTTC.

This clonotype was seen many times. In DNA form, the CDR3 reads TGTGCCAGCAGCCGGGAGGGACAGGGAACTGAAGCTTTCTTT. Protein product: CASSREGQGTEAFF. The chain joins TRBV11-2 to TRBJ1-1, with TRBD1 matching over 9 bases. With V trimmed by 5 bases and J by 5 bases, 6 bases remained unmatched. The CDR3 consists of 14 residues. Germline lookup yields CDR1 SGHAT and CDR2 FQNNGV.

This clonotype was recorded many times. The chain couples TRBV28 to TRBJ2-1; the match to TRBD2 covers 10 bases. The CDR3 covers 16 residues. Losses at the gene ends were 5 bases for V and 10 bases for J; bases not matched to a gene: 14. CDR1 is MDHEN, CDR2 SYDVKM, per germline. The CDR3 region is CASSSGGAGGFREQFF. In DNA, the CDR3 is TGTGCCAGCAGTAGCGGGGGAGCGGGAGGGTTTAGGGAGCAGTTCTTC. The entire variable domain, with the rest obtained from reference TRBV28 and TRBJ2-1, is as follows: DVKVTQSSRYLVKRTGEKVFLECVQDMDHENMFWYRQDPGLGLRLIYFSYDVKMKEKGDIPEGYSVSREKKERFSLILESASTNQTSMYLCASSSGGAGGFREQFFGPGTRLTVL.

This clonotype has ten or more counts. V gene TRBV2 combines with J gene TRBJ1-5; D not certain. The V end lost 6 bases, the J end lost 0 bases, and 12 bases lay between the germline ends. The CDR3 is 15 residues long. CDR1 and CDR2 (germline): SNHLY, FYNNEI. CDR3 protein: CASRSESNSNQPQHF. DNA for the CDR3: TGTGCCAGCAGGTCGGAGAGTAATAGCAATCAGCCCCAGCATTTT.

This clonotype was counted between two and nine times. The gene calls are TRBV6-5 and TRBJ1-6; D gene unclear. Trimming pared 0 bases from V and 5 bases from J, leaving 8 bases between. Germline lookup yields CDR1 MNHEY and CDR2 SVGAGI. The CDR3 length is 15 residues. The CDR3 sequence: CASSYSRQDNSPLHF. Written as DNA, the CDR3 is TGTGCCAGCAGTTACTCGAGGCAGGATAATTCACCCCTCCACTTT.

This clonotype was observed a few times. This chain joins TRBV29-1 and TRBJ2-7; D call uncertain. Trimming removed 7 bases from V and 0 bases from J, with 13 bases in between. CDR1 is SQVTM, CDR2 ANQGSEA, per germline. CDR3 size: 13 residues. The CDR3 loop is CSAVTSISYEQYF. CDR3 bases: TGCAGCGCTGTAACATCCATCTCCTACGAGCAGTACTTC.

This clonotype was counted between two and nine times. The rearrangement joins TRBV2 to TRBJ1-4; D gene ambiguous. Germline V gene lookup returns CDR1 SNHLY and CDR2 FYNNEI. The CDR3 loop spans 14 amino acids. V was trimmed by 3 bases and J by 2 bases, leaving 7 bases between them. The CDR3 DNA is TGTGCCAGCAGTGATAGGCAGACTAATGAAAAACTGTTTTTT. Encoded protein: CASSDRQTNEKLFF.

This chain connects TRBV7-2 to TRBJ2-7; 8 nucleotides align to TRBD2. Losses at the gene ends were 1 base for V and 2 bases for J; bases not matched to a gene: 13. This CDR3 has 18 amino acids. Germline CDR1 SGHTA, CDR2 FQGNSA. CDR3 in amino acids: CASSLELAGGSRAYEQYF. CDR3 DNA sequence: TGTGCCAGCAGCTTAGAATTGGCGGGAGGCAGTCGTGCCTACGAGCAGTACTTC.

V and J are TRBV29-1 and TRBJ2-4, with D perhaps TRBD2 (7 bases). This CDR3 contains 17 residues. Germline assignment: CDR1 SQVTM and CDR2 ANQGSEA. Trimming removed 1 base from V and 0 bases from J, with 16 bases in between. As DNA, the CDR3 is TGCAGCGTTGAAGGAAGGGGGGGGACGCTAGCCAAAAACATTCAGTACTTC. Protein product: CSVEGRGGTLAKNIQYF. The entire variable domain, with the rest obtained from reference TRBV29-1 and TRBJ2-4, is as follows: SAVISQKPSRDICQRGTSLTIQCQVDSQVTMMFWYRQQPGQSLTLIATANQGSEATYESGFVIDKFPISRPNLTFSTLTVSNMSPEDSSIYLCSVEGRGGTLAKNIQYFGAGTRLSVL.

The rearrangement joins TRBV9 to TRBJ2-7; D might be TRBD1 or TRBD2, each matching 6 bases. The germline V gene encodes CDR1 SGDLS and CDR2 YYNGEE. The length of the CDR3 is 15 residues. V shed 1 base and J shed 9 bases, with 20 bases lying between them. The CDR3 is CASSVKPGQREVQYF. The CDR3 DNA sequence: TGTGCCAGCAGCGTAAAGCCGGGACAAAGGGAGGTGCAGTACTTC.

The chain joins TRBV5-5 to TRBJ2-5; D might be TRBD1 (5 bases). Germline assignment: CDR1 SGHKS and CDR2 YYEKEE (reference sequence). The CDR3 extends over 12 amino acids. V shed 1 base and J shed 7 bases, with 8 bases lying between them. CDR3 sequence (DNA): TGTGCCAGCAGCTTGCAGGGAAGGACCCAGTACTTC. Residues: CASSLQGRTQYF.

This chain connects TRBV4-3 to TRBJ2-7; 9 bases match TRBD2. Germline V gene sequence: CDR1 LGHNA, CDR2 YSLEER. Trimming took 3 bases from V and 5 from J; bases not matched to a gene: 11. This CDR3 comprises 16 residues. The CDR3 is CASSQGAGGLEDEQYF. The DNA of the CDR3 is TGCGCCAGCAGCCAGGGAGCGGGAGGTCTGGAAGACGAGCAGTACTTC.

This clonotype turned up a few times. The CDR3 bases are TGTGCCAGCACCCGAAGTTTAGCCAAAAACATTCAGTACTTC. The encoded protein is CASTRSLAKNIQYF. The rearrangement uses TRBV2 and TRBJ2-4; D unresolved. This CDR3 has 14 amino acids. Trimming shortened V by 7 bases and J by 0 bases, and 10 bases separated the two germline ends. Germline V gives CDR1 SNHLY, CDR2 FYNNEI.

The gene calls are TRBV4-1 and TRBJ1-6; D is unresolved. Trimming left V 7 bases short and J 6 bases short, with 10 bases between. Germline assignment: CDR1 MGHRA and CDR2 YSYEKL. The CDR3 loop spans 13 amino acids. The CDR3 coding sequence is TGCGCCAGCAAGGCGGTGGGTAATTCACCCCTCCACTTT. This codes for CASKAVGNSPLHF.

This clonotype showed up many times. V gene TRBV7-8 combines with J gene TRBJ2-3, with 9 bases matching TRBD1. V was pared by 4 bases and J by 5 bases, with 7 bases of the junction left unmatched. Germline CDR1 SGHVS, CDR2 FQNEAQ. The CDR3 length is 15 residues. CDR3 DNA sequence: TGTGCCAGCAGCTCTACAGGGGGCAAGGGAGATACGCAGTATTTT. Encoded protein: CASSSTGGKGDTQYF. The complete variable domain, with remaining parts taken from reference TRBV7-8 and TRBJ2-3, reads GAGVSQSPRYKVAKRGQDVALRCDPISGHVSLFWYQQALGQGPEFLTYFQNEAQLDKSGLPSDRFFAERPEGSVSTLKIQRTQQEDSAVYLCASSSTGGKGDTQYFGPGTRLTVL.